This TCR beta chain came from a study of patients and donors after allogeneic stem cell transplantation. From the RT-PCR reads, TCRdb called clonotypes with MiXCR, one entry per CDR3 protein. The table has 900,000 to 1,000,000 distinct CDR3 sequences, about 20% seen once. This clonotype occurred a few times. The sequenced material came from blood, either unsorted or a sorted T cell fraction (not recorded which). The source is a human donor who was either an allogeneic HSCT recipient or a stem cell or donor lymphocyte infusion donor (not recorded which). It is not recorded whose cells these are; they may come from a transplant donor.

DNA of the CDR3: TGTGCCAGCAGCTTAAATAAGAATTCACCCCTCCACTTT. The encoded protein is CASSLNKNSPLHF. The chain couples TRBV7-8 to TRBJ1-6; D is unresolved. CDR3 size: 13 residues. Germline-derived CDR1 and CDR2 are SGHVS and FQNEAQ. V lost 2 bases, J lost 7 bases, and 6 bases lay in between.